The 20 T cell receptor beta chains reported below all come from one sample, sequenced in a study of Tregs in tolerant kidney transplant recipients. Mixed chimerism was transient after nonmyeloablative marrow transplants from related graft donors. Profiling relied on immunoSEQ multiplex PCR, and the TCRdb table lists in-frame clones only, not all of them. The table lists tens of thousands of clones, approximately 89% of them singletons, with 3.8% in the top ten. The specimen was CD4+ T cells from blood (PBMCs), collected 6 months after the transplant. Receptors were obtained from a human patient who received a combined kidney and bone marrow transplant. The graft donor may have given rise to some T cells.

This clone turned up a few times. CDR3 residues: CASSQDWGGVYSGNTIYF. The CDR3 bases are TGTGCCAGCAGCCAAGATTGGGGGGGGGTGTACTCTGGAAACACCATATATTTT. The chain recombines TRBV4-2 with TRBJ1-3; D may be TRBD1 (5 bases). Per germline, CDR1 LGHNA and CDR2 YNFKEQ. The ends were cut back, 0 bases at V and 0 bases at J, with 15 bases in the middle. The CDR3 runs to 18 residues.

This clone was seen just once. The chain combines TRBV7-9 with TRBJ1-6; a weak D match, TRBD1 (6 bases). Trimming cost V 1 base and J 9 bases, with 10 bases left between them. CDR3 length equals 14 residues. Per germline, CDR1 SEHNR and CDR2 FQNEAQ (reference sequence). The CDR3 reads CASSLVGAFSPLHF. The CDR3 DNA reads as TGTGCCAGCAGCTTAGTGGGGGCATTTTCACCCCTCCACTTT. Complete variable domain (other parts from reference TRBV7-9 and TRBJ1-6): DTGVSQNPRHKITKRGQNVTFRCDPISEHNRLYWYRQTLGQGPEFLTYFQNEAQLEKSRLLSDRFSAERPKGSFSTLEIQRTEQGDSAMYLCASSLVGAFSPLHFGNGTRLTVT.

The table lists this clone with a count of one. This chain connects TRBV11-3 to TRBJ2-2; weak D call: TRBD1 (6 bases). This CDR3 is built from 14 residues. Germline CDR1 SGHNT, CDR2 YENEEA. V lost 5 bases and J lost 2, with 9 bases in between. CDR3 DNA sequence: TGTGCCAGCAGCGACAGGCCAAACACCGGGGAGCTGTTTTTT. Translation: CASSDRPNTGELFF.

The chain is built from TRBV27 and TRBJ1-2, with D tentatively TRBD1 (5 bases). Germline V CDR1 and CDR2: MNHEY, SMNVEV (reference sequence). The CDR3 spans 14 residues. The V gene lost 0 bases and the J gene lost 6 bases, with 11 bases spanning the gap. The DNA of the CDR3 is TGTGCCAGCAGTTTATCGTACGGAGGGGATGGCTACACCTTC. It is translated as CASSLSYGGDGYTF.

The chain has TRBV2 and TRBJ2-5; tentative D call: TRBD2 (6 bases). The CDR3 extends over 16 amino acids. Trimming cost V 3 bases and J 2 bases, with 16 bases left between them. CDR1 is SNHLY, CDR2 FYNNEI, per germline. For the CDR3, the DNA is TGTGCCAGCAGTGAGGGTCGGGTGGCGGGGCAAGAGACCCAGTACTTC. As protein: CASSEGRVAGQETQYF.

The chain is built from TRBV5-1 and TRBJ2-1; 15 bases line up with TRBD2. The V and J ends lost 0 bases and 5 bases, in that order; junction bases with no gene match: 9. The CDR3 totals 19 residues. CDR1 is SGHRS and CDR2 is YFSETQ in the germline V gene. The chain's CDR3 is CASSLGTRTSGRANNEQFF. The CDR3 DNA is TGCGCCAGCAGCTTGGGGACACGGACTAGCGGGAGGGCGAACAATGAGCAGTTCTTC.

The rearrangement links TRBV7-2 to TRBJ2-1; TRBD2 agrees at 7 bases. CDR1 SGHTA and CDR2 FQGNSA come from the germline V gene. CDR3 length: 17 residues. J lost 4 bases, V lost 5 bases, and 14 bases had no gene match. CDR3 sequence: CASSPPSPGGKYNEQFF. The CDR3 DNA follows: TGTGCCAGCAGCCCCCCCTCTCCGGGGGGTAAATACAATGAGCAGTTCTTC.

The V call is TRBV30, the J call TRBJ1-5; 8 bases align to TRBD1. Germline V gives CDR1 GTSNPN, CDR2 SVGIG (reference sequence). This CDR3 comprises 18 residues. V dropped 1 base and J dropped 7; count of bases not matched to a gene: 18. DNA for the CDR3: TGTGCCTGGAGTGGGGACTTCGGGACAGGTTTTTATGGCCAGCCCCAGCATTTT. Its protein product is CAWSGDFGTGFYGQPQHF.

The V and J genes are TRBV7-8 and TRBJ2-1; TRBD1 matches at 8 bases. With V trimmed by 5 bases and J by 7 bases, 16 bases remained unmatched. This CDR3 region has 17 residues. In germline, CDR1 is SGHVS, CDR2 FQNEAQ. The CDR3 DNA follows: TGTGCCAGCAGCCTCTACACAGGGACAGGTTTTTGGAATGAGCAGTTCTTC. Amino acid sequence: CASSLYTGTGFWNEQFF.

CDR3 sequence: CASSLSGENTDTQYF. For the CDR3, the DNA is TGTGCCAGCAGCCTAAGCGGGGAAAACACAGATACGCAGTATTTT. The chain links TRBV7-2 to TRBJ2-3; 7 positions agree with TRBD2. Germline V gene sequence: CDR1 SGHTA, CDR2 FQGNSA. This CDR3 has 15 amino acids. J lost 2 bases, V lost 5 bases, and 7 bases had no gene match.

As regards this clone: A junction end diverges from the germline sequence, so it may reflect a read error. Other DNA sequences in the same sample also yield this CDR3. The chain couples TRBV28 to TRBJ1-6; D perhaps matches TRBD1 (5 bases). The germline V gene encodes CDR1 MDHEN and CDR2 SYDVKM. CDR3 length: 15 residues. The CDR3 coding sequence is TGTGCCAGCAGTTTAGATCAGGGCTATAATTCCCCCCTCCACTTT. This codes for CASSLDQGYNSPLHF.

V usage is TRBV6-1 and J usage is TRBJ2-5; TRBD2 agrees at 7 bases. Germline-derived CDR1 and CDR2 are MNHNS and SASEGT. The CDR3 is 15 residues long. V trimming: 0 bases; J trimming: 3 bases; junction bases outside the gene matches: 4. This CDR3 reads CASSEAGGAEETQYF. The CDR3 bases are TGTGCCAGCAGTGAAGCGGGAGGGGCTGAAGAGACCCAGTACTTC.

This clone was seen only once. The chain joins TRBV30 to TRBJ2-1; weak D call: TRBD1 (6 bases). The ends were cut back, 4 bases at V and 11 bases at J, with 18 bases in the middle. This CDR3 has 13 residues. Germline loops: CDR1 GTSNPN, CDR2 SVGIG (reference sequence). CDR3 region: CAWTGTPNLKQFF. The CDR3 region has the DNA TGTGCCTGGACCGGGACACCGAATTTAAAGCAGTTCTTC.

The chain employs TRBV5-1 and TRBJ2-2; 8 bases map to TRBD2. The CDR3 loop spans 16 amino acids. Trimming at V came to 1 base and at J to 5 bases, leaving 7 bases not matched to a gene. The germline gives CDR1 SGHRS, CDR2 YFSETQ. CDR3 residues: CASSLTGGPRTGELFF. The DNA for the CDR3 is TGCGCCAGCAGCTTGACGGGAGGGCCGAGAACCGGGGAGCTGTTTTTT. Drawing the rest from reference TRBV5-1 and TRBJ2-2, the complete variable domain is KAGVTQTPRYLIKTRGQQVTLSCSPISGHRSVSWYQQTPGQGLQFLFEYFSETQRNKGNFPGRFSGRQFSNSRSEMNVSTLELGDSALYLCASSLTGGPRTGELFFGEGSRLTVL.

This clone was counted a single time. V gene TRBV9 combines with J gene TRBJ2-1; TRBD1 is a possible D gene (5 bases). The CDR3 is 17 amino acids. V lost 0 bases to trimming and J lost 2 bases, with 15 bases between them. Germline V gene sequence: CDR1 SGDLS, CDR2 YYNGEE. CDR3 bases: TGTGCCAGCAGCGTAGCCGGTAGTCAGGGCACCTACAATGAGCAGTTCTTC. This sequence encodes CASSVAGSQGTYNEQFF. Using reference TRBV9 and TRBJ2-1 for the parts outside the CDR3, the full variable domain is DSGVTQTPKHLITATGQRVTLRCSPRSGDLSVYWYQQSLDQGLQFLIQYYNGEERAKGNILERFSAQQFPDLHSELNLSSLELGDSALYFCASSVAGSQGTYNEQFFGPGTRLTVL.

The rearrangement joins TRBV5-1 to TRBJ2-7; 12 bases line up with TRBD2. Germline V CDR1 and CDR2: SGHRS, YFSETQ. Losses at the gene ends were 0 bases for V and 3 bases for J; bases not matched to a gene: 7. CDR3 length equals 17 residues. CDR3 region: CASSLGLAGAAVYEQYF. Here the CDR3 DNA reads TGCGCCAGCAGCTTGGGACTAGCGGGAGCGGCGGTCTACGAGCAGTACTTC.

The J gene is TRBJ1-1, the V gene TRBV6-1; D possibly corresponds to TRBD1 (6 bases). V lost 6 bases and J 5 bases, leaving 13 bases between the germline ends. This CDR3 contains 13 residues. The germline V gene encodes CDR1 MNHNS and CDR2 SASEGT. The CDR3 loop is CASRDPQGTEAFF. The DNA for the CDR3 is TGTGCCAGCAGGGACCCTCAGGGGACTGAAGCTTTCTTT.

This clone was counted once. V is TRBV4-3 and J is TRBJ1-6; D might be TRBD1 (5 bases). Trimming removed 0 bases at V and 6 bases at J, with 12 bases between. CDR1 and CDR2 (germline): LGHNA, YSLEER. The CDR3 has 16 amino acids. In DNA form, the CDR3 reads TGCGCCAGCAGCCAAGAAGGTCCCGGGGGTAATTCACCCCTCCACTTT. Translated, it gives CASSQEGPGGNSPLHF.

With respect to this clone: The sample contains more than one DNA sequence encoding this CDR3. The CDR3 region has the DNA TGCGCCAGCAGCAACGGACTAGAGGCGAACACCGGGGAGCTGTTTTTT. Residues: CASSNGLEANTGELFF. This chain links TRBV5-1 with TRBJ2-2, with 7 bases aligning to TRBD2. V shed 4 bases, J shed 0 bases, and the junction held 6 bases outside the gene matches. The CDR3 runs to 16 residues. The germline V gene has CDR1 SGHRS and CDR2 YFSETQ.

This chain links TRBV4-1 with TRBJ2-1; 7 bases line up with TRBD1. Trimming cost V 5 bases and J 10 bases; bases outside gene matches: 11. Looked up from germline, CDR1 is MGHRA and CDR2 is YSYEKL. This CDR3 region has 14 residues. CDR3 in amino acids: CASSVRPPGQEQFF. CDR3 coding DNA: TGCGCCAGCAGCGTACGCCCCCCGGGACAGGAGCAGTTCTTC.